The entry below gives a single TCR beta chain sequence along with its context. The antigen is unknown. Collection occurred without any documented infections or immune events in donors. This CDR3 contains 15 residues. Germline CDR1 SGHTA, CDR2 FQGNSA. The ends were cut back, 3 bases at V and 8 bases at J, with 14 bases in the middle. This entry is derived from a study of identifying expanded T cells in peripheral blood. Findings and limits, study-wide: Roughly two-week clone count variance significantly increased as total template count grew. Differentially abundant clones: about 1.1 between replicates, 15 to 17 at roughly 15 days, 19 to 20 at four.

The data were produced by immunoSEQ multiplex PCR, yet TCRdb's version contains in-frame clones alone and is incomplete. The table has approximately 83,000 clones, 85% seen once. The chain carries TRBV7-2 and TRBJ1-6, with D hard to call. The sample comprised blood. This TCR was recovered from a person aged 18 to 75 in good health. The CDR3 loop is CASSLTLWMDSPLHF. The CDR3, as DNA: TGTGCCAGCAGCTTGACACTCTGGATGGATTCACCCCTCCACTTT.